The 6 T cell receptor beta chains below come from one sample, sequenced in a study of response to subunit inactivated influenza vaccine. TCRdb fed the RT-PCR reads into MiXCR, producing one record per CDR3 protein. The data hold just under 550,000 distinct CDR3 sequences, with roughly 25% observed a single time. The sample was also reused in another study, on T cells expressing NK-cell markers. That publication notes: UMIs accompanied the 5'RACE template switching by which TCR beta cDNA was made.

Here the sequenced sample was CD4+ T cells sorted from PBMCs, taken about 13 days after vaccination. Every receptor here comes from a man over 45 who received an inactivated influenza vaccine.

J is TRBJ2-3 and V is TRBV4-2; D remains ambiguous. The CDR3 extends over 14 amino acids. Germline V gene data show CDR1 as LGHNA and CDR2 as YNFKEQ. Between the trimmed V and J ends, which lost 4 bases and 7 bases, there was a span of 15 bases. The DNA of the CDR3 is TGTGCCAGCAGCCGAAGCGTAACCGGGTATACGCAGTATTTT. Translated, it gives CASSRSVTGYTQYF.

This clonotype showed up just a few times. The gene calls are TRBV10-3 and TRBJ2-4; no clear D gene. CDR3 length: 13 residues. Germline-derived CDR1 and CDR2 are ENHRY and SYGVKD. V dropped 1 base and J dropped 5 bases, with 6 bases sitting between them. The CDR3 sequence is CAISELVENIQYF. The CDR3 bases are TGTGCCATCAGTGAGTTGGTTGAAAACATTCAGTACTTC.

This chain joins TRBV7-2 and TRBJ2-5; 11 positions match TRBD2. V shed 3 bases and J 8 bases; nucleotides not matched to a gene: 11. CDR1 is SGHTA, CDR2 FQGNSA, per germline. This CDR3 comprises 16 residues. The CDR3 loop reads CASSLASGGPSRTQYF. CDR3 nucleotide sequence: TGTGCCAGCAGCTTGGCTAGCGGGGGGCCGTCCCGAACCCAGTACTTC.

There are a few counts of this clonotype. V gene TRBV9 combines with J gene TRBJ2-4; 12 nucleotides align to TRBD2. Germline loops: CDR1 SGDLS, CDR2 YYNGEE. The CDR3 length is 17 residues. The V segment lost 1 base and the J segment 9 bases; nucleotides outside the gene matches: 11. The CDR3 loop is CASSVLAGGPPGGIQYF. Here the CDR3 DNA reads TGTGCCAGCAGCGTACTAGCGGGAGGGCCCCCTGGCGGCATTCAGTACTTC.

This clonotype occurred a few times. The CDR3: CASSLKTSGGLMGDTQYF. The CDR3 nucleotides are TGTGCCAGCAGCTTAAAGACTAGCGGGGGGCTCATGGGGGATACGCAGTATTTT. V and J are TRBV7-8 and TRBJ2-3, with 13 bases aligning to TRBD2. Trimming took 2 bases from V and 6 from J; bases not matched to a gene: 11. This CDR3 is built from 18 residues. The V gene's germline CDR1 is SGHVS and CDR2 FQNEAQ.

This clonotype was detected a few times. The gene calls are TRBV28 and TRBJ2-1; 8 bases line up with TRBD1. The CDR3 extends over 13 amino acids. The germline gives CDR1 MDHEN, CDR2 SYDVKM. The trim removed 5 bases at V and 6 bases at J, leaving 3 bases unmatched. CDR3 coding DNA: TGTGCCAGCAGTCGGACAGGGTCCAATGAGCAGTTCTTC. This translates into CASSRTGSNEQFF.